Below, 29 T cell receptor beta chains from the same sample are listed, as sequenced in a study of monozygotic twins with inflammatory bowel disease. TCRdb re-called the 5' RACE reads and catalogs CDR3 proteins one per entry, DNA excluded. The sample holds some 450,000 distinct CDR3 sequences. Sequencing was done on a sample of blood. These TCRs come from a human donor with ulcerative colitis or Crohn's disease, or a healthy co-twin of an affected twin (not recorded which).

The chain recombines TRBV7-9 with TRBJ1-2; TCRdb's assignment of TRBD1 cannot be checked, as there is no DNA. Germline values: CDR1 SEHNR, CDR2 FQNEAQ (reference sequence). The CDR3 extends over 13 amino acids. The CDR3 reads CASTPEGRGGYTF.

This chain uses TRBV28 with TRBJ2-7; TCRdb lists TRBD1, though no DNA is available to test this call. This CDR3 region has 13 residues. Germline CDR1 is MDHEN and CDR2 is SYDVKM. CDR3 in amino acids: CASSPARARKQYF.

The rearrangement uses TRBV7-9 and TRBJ1-6. The CDR3 totals 14 residues. CDR1 SEHNR and CDR2 FQNEAQ come from the germline V gene (reference sequence). CDR3 sequence: CASSSEDYNSPLHF.

The chain is built from TRBV28 and TRBJ1-1. The CDR3 sequence is 11 residues long. CDR1 MDHEN and CDR2 SYDVKM come from the germline V gene. CDR3 sequence reads: CASSGEVEAFF.

CDR3 protein: CASSRDPGKGGYTF. The V gene is TRBV6-1, the J gene TRBJ1-2; TCRdb reports TRBD1, a call that lacks DNA to check it against. This CDR3 has 14 amino acids. Germline V gene lookup returns CDR1 MNHNS and CDR2 SASEGT.

V and J are TRBV7-9 and TRBJ1-4; TCRdb selects TRBD1, and the lack of DNA leaves this call unchecked. The CDR3 has 14 residues. The germline gives CDR1 SEHNR, CDR2 FQNEAQ (reference sequence). This chain's CDR3 is CASSLKRGDEKLFF.

This rearrangement joins TRBV5-1 to TRBJ1-3; the TCRdb call, TRBD1, lacks DNA for checking. Looked up from germline, CDR1 is SGHRS and CDR2 is YFSETQ. The CDR3 is made up of 17 amino acids. CDR3 amino acids: CASSRLSGQATGNTIYF. Looking up the rest from reference TRBV5-1 and TRBJ1-3 gives the full variable domain: KAGVTQTPRYLIKTRGQQVTLSCSPISGHRSVSWYQQTPGQGLQFLFEYFSETQRNKGNFPGRFSGRQFSNSRSEMNVSTLELGDSALYLCASSRLSGQATGNTIYFGEGSWLTVV.

The chain joins TRBV28 to TRBJ2-7. This CDR3 contains 12 residues. CDR1 and CDR2 (germline): MDHEN, SYDVKM. The CDR3 loop reads CASSLKQYEQYF.

The CDR3 loop is CASSEGTIATNEKLFF. V and J are TRBV11-2 and TRBJ1-4; TCRdb's D call, TRBD1, is unchecked because there is no DNA. The germline CDR1 and CDR2 sequences are SGHAT and FQNNGV. The CDR3 is made up of 16 amino acids. Combining the CDR3 with reference TRBV11-2 and TRBJ1-4 gives the whole variable domain EAGVAQSPRYKIIEKRQSVAFWCNPISGHATLYWYQQILGQGPKLLIQFQNNGVVDDSQLPKDRFSAERLKGVDSTLKIQPAKLEDSAVYLCASSEGTIATNEKLFFGSGTQLSVL.

The V call is TRBV11-3, the J call TRBJ1-2. Germline V gene lookup returns CDR1 SGHNT and CDR2 YENEEA. The CDR3 contains 15 residues. The CDR3 is CASSSLPGPDYGYTF.

The rearrangement joins TRBV5-6 to TRBJ2-1. The germline V gene encodes CDR1 SGHDT and CDR2 YYEEEE. The CDR3 spans 14 residues. The CDR3 loop is CASSSGVSYNEQFF.

V gene TRBV20-1 combines with J gene TRBJ2-6; lacking DNA, the TRBD1 call made by TCRdb goes unchecked. In germline, CDR1 is DFQATT, CDR2 SNEGSKA (reference sequence). The CDR3 loop spans 16 amino acids. The CDR3: CSAGQTGPSGANVLTF.

This chain uses TRBV29-1 with TRBJ2-1; TCRdb's D call, TRBD2, is unchecked because there is no DNA. The CDR3 is 13 amino acids. The V gene's germline CDR1 is SQVTM and CDR2 ANQGSEA. CDR3 residues: CSVRREGIHEQFF.

The rearrangement joins TRBV2 to TRBJ2-2; the D call of TRBD1 rests on TCRdb alone, since no DNA is present to check it. Germline loops: CDR1 SNHLY, CDR2 FYNNEI. This CDR3 has 13 residues. The CDR3 sequence: CASRTPGTGELFF.

This chain uses TRBV7-9 with TRBJ2-1; no DNA is available, so the TRBD1 call from TCRdb remains unchecked. This CDR3 is built from 13 residues. Germline V gene data show CDR1 as SEHNR and CDR2 as FQNEAQ (reference sequence). The CDR3 sequence: CASSWGAGNEQFF.

V is TRBV7-6 and J is TRBJ1-2; TCRdb's D gene call, TRBD1, goes unchecked for lack of DNA. The CDR3 consists of 15 residues. Germline CDR1 reads SGHVS; CDR2 reads FNYEAQ. CDR3 sequence reads: CASSSSGAANYGYTF.

The V and J genes are TRBV19 and TRBJ2-5. Germline V CDR1 and CDR2: LNHDA, SQIVND (reference sequence). The CDR3 runs to 17 residues. CDR3 amino acids: CASSIGWAARSQETQYF.

V usage is TRBV20-1 and J usage is TRBJ1-2; as DNA is missing, the TRBD1 call by TCRdb cannot be tested. CDR1 DFQATT and CDR2 SNEGSKA come from the germline V gene (reference sequence). The CDR3 totals 12 residues. The CDR3 protein is CSARGQGFGYTF.

The chain recombines TRBV30 with TRBJ1-1; there is no DNA to check the TCRdb D call of TRBD1. The CDR3 has 13 amino acids. Germline lookup yields CDR1 GTSNPN and CDR2 SVGIG (reference sequence). CDR3 protein: CAWKGQGETEAFF.

The chain couples TRBV27 to TRBJ2-7; TCRdb's D call, TRBD2, is unchecked because there is no DNA. CDR1 and CDR2 (germline): MNHEY, SMNVEV (reference sequence). CDR3 length: 15 residues. This CDR3 reads CVSFPPTGRGNEQYF.

The chain employs TRBV20-1 and TRBJ2-1; lacking DNA, the TRBD1 call made by TCRdb goes unchecked. CDR1 is DFQATT and CDR2 is SNEGSKA in the germline V gene (reference sequence). The CDR3 is 15 residues long. This CDR3 is CSASRDRASYNEQFF.

This chain uses TRBV24-1 with TRBJ2-3; TCRdb picks TRBD2, but there is no DNA to check that call. The CDR3 has 16 residues. Germline V gene lookup returns CDR1 KGHDR and CDR2 SFDVKD. The CDR3 protein is CATSDSQRESIGTQYF.

The chain carries TRBV7-9 and TRBJ1-2; the TCRdb call, TRBD1, lacks DNA for checking. The CDR3 sequence is 15 residues long. CDR1 and CDR2 from the germline V gene are SEHNR and FQNEAQ (reference sequence). This chain's CDR3 is CASSHLPQENYGYTF.

V gene TRBV12-3 or TRBV12-4 combines with J gene TRBJ2-4; the TCRdb call, TRBD1, lacks DNA for checking. The CDR3 consists of 15 residues. This CDR3 reads CASSTRLEAKNIQYF.

The rearrangement links TRBV7-6 to TRBJ2-1; the TCRdb D gene call, TRBD1, has no DNA to confirm it. Germline values: CDR1 SGHVS, CDR2 FNYEAQ. The CDR3 totals 16 residues. The CDR3: CASSRTGTGVFDEQFF. The whole variable domain, filled in from reference TRBV7-6 and TRBJ2-1, reads GAGVSQSPRYKVTKRGQDVALRCDPISGHVSLYWYRQALGQGPEFLTYFNYEAQQDKSGLPNDRFSAERPEGSISTLTIQRTEQRDSAMYRCASSRTGTGVFDEQFFGPGTRLTVL.

The CDR3 sequence is CASSSLGGGRSYEQYF. V gene TRBV7-2 combines with J gene TRBJ2-7; TCRdb picks TRBD1, but there is no DNA to check that call. The CDR3 totals 16 residues. Germline CDR1 and CDR2: SGHTA and FQGNSA. The full variable domain, in which reference TRBV7-2 and TRBJ2-7 provide the parts outside the CDR3, is GAGVSQSPSNKVTEKGKDVELRCDPISGHTALYWYRQSLGQGLEFLIYFQGNSAPDKSGLPSDRFSAERTGGSVSTLTIQRTQQEDSAVYLCASSSLGGGRSYEQYFGPGTRLTVT.

V and J are TRBV5-1 and TRBJ2-1; the TCRdb D gene call, TRBD1, has no DNA to confirm it. Germline V gene data show CDR1 as SGHRS and CDR2 as YFSETQ. The CDR3 consists of 15 residues. CDR3: CASRRDASSYNEQFF.

This sequence joins TRBV12-3 or TRBV12-4 and TRBJ1-2. The CDR3 is 12 amino acids. The chain's CDR3 is CASRHSAWGYTF.

The genes are TRBV11-2 and TRBJ1-2; TCRdb calls TRBD1, which cannot be checked without DNA. Germline V CDR1 and CDR2: SGHAT, FQNNGV. The CDR3 runs to 18 residues. CDR3 residues: CASSLLQGAGYFNYGYTF.